The source of this T cell receptor (beta chain) is a study of tumor-infiltrating lymphocytes in primary liver carcinoma. As for the study in general: Ages ranged from 30 to 69, with HCC or mixed HCC-cholangiocarcinoma. The study, taken as a whole, reports: Merely about 7-25% of top clones occurred in all five tumor regions.

Co-extracted RNA and DNA came from about 19-30 mg of unsorted bulk tissue. Patients had chronic HBV infection and were treatment-naive. Each of the tumor samples contained in excess of 80% viable tumor cells. TCR beta cDNA came from approximately 540 ng total RNA, primed with a constant-region primer. Slightly modified ARM-PCR served as the procedure for the TCR beta libraries. These libraries came from three rounds of nested multiplex PCR. Both of the initial two PCR rounds ran for 10 cycles and employed TRBV1-TRBV30 forward primers alongside a C-beta reverse primer. From the multiplex PCR reads, TCRdb called clonotypes with MiXCR, one entry per CDR3 protein. The sample shows 65,000 to 90,000 distinct CDR3 sequences, 72% of them seen only once. This clonotype was counted a few times. Its antigen is unknown. Possible read error: a much larger clone is one base away. The CDR3 loop spans 14 amino acids. Germline V CDR1 and CDR2: SGHVS, FQNEAQ.

What was sequenced was liver tumor tissue from sampling region 1. Subset given: tumor region T1, superior pole. The TCR sequence derives from a man aged 35-49 years with primary liver carcinoma and hepatitis B virus infection. The chain uses TRBV7-8 and TRBJ2-7, with a weak D call TRBD1 (6 bases). The CDR3 loop is CAGSSDRLGNEQYF. The CDR3 coding sequence is TGTGCCGGCAGCTCCGACAGGTTGGGCAACGAGCAGTACTTC.